The rows below give T cell receptor beta chains drawn from one sample of a study of cytomegalovirus exposure and HLA in healthy donors. The assay was immunoSEQ multiplex PCR, and TCRdb's table has in-frame clones only and misses some. Of roughly 270,000 clones detected, over 75% appear once; the ten largest clones hold approximately 0.88%. Material: PBMCs. These receptors originate from a young woman in good health and CMV-seronegative. Both conserved end residues are part of each CDR3. The order of the fields is clone size, V gene, D gene, J gene, CDR3 DNA, CDR3 protein. D genes are given only for firm matches. Size tells how often a clone was seen (once, few, many) or the class of an expanded clone, and some rows leave it out.

-	TRBV27	-	TRBJ1-4	TGTGCCAGCAGTTTATCGATGGGGAGCAGGGAAAAACTGTTTTTT	CASSLSMGSREKLFF
-	TRBV30	TRBD1	TRBJ1-5	TGTGCCTGGAGCGATCGGGGACAGATAAATCAGCCCCAGCATTTT	CAWSDRGQINQPQHF
-	TRBV2	-	TRBJ1-2	TGTGCCAGCAGTGAATTTACAGTCTATGGCTACACCTTC	CASSEFTVYGYTF
once	TRBV14	TRBD2	TRBJ2-1	TGTGCCAGCAGCCAGAGACTAGCGGGAGCTAGTTCCTACAATGAGCAGTTCTTC	CASSQRLAGASSYNEQFF
-	TRBV5-1	TRBD2	TRBJ2-3	TGCGCCAGCACCAAGCGGGGGGGCTCAGATACGCAGTATTTT	CASTKRGGSDTQYF
-	TRBV27	-	TRBJ1-2	TGTGCCAGCACCCCCAGTACGGGGGTTGGCTACACCTTC	CASTPSTGVGYTF
-	TRBV5-1	TRBD1	TRBJ1-2	TGCGCCAGCAGCCTACAGGGGTCGCCGTACTCTAACTATGGCTACACCTTC	CASSLQGSPYSNYGYTF
-	TRBV7-6	-	TRBJ1-1	TGTGCCAGCAGCTTAGCGCGGGGTTTCACTGAAGCTTTCTTT	CASSLARGFTEAFF
-	TRBV19	TRBD2	TRBJ2-7	TGTGCCAGTAGTAGGACTAGCGGAATCTACGAGCAGTACTTC	CASSRTSGIYEQYF
-	TRBV27	TRBD2	TRBJ2-3	TGTGCCAGCAGTTCTCATGGACTAGCGGCTAGCACAGATACGCAGTATTTT	CASSSHGLAASTDTQYF
once	TRBV7-9	-	TRBJ2-3	TGTGCCAGCAGCTTTTGGGAGGAAGCGGCAGATACGCAGTATTTT	CASSFWEEAADTQYF
-	TRBV30	-	TRBJ1-4	TGTGCCTGGAGTGTATTTCAGTTTTCAACTAATGAAAAACTGTTTTTT	CAWSVFQFSTNEKLFF
-	TRBV6-1	TRBD1	TRBJ1-1	TGTGCCAGCACCACGGGGGGACAGGGGGGCACTGAAGCTTTCTTT	CASTTGGQGGTEAFF
-	TRBV5-5	-	TRBJ1-2	TGTGCCAGCAGCGCCGACAGATACGCTAACTATGGCTACACCTTC	CASSADRYANYGYTF
-	TRBV2	-	TRBJ2-2	TGTGCCAGCAGTGAATATCCGTACACCGGGGAGCTGTTTTTT	CASSEYPYTGELFF
-	TRBV2	-	TRBJ2-3	TGTGCCCAAGCGGCCCTGGGGGATACGCAGTATTTT	CAQAALGDTQYF
-	TRBV21-1	-	TRBJ1-5	TGTGCCAGCAGCAAAAAGGGGGATCAGCCCCAGCATTTT	CASSKKGDQPQHF
-	TRBV5-8	TRBD1	TRBJ2-7	TGTGCCAGCAGCATCGGGACAGGGGTTTACGAGCAGTACTTC	CASSIGTGVYEQYF
few	TRBV5-6	-	TRBJ2-1	TGTGCCAGCAGCTTACAGGGTGGGTCCTACAATGAGCAGTTCTTC	CASSLQGGSYNEQFF
-	TRBV28	TRBD2	TRBJ2-3	TGTGCCAGCAGTCCTGTACTAGCGGGCCTAGGAGATACGCAGTATTTT	CASSPVLAGLGDTQYF
-	TRBV7-3	-	TRBJ2-6	TGTGCCAGCAGTAACACCAGGGCTGGGGCCAACGTCCTGACTTTC	CASSNTRAGANVLTF
-	TRBV7-3	TRBD2	TRBJ2-5	TGTGCCAGCAGCTTACTAGCGGGGTACCAAGAGACCCAGTACTTC	CASSLLAGYQETQYF
-	TRBV4-3	TRBD2	TRBJ2-7	TGCGCCAGCAGCCAGGAACCCCTAGCGGGAGGGCCCAACGAGCAGTACTTC	CASSQEPLAGGPNEQYF
-	TRBV14	-	TRBJ2-3	TGTGCCAGCAGCCAGATCAGGCACACAGATACGCAGTATTTT	CASSQIRHTDTQYF
-	TRBV28	TRBD1	TRBJ1-4	TGTGCCAGCAGTTTTTGGACAGGAGAAAGCAATGAAAAACTGTTTTTT	CASSFWTGESNEKLFF
-	TRBV7-8	TRBD2	TRBJ2-1	TGTGCCAGCAGCTGGTCGACTAGCAGACTGAACAATGAGCAGTTCTTC	CASSWSTSRLNNEQFF
-	TRBV13	TRBD2	TRBJ2-5	TGTGCCAGCAGCTTACCAACTAGCGGGAGGGCGGAGAAAGAGACCCAGTACTTC	CASSLPTSGRAEKETQYF
-	TRBV18	-	TRBJ1-1	TGTGCCAGCTCACCATCCGGGAGCCAGAACACTGAAGCTTTCTTT	CASSPSGSQNTEAFF
-	TRBV5-1	-	TRBJ2-3	TGCGCCAGCAGCTTGGCGGTGCGAGGTAGCACAGATACGCAGTATTTT	CASSLAVRGSTDTQYF
-	TRBV9	-	TRBJ2-5	TGTGCCAGCAGCGTATCCGGCCGGGGGACGGGGGAGACCCAGTACTTC	CASSVSGRGTGETQYF
-	TRBV4-1	-	TRBJ1-5	TGCGCCAGCAGCCAAGCGACAGTCAATCAGCCCCAGCATTTT	CASSQATVNQPQHF
-	TRBV7-9	TRBD2	TRBJ2-1	TGTGCCATCCGGACTAGCGGGAACAATGAGCAGTTCTTC	CAIRTSGNNEQFF
-	TRBV2	-	TRBJ2-1	TGTGCCAGCAGTGAATCGAATGAGCAGTTCTTC	CASSESNEQFF
-	TRBV5-6	-	TRBJ2-7	TGTGCCAGCAGTTTTTATCCGGGACAACGCTACGAGCAGTACTTC	CASSFYPGQRYEQYF
-	TRBV5-1	TRBD1	TRBJ2-3	TGCGCCAGCAGCTTGGGAGCCGGGACAGGTAGCACAGATACGCAGTATTTT	CASSLGAGTGSTDTQYF
-	TRBV27	TRBD1	TRBJ2-4	TGTGCCAGCAGTCCTCTATTATGGGGACAGGGTTCCATTCAGTACTTC	CASSPLLWGQGSIQYF
-	TRBV5-1	-	TRBJ2-1	TGCGCCAGCACCCCGGTTCCCAGGGCTTCCTACAATGAGCAGTTCTTC	CASTPVPRASYNEQFF
once	TRBV28	TRBD2	TRBJ2-6	TGTGCCAGCAGTGCTTTGGGGCGGGAGGTCCCTGGGGCCAACGTCCTGACTTTC	CASSALGREVPGANVLTF
once	TRBV5-1	TRBD1	TRBJ1-3	TGCGCCAGCAGCCTAGGGGGCAGTCGAGGAGGCGGAAACACCATATATTTT	CASSLGGSRGGGNTIYF
-	TRBV11-2	-	TRBJ1-2	TGTGCCAGCAGCTTAGACACCCAGGTCTATGGCTACACCTTC	CASSLDTQVYGYTF
-	TRBV5-1	-	TRBJ2-7	TGCGCCAGCAGCTTGCGGGGGTCGGAGCAGTACTTC	CASSLRGSEQYF
few	TRBV28	-	TRBJ1-5	TGTGCCAGCAGACCCTACGGTGGTCAGCCCCAGCATTTT	CASRPYGGQPQHF
-	TRBV28	-	TRBJ1-5	TGTGCCAGCAGTATGCAGGGTTTGGGTCAGCCCCAGCATTTT	CASSMQGLGQPQHF
-	TRBV5-6	-	TRBJ2-5	TGTGCCAGCAGCTACAGCCCAGAGCAAGAGACCCAGTACTTC	CASSYSPEQETQYF
-	TRBV9	-	TRBJ1-4	TGTGCCAGCAGCCCGGGGGGGAATGAAAAACTGTTTTTT	CASSPGGNEKLFF
-	TRBV27	TRBD1	TRBJ1-2	TGTGCCAGCAGTTTTCGTACAGGGGGAGATGGCTACACCTTC	CASSFRTGGDGYTF
-	TRBV27	TRBD1	TRBJ1-1	TGTGCCAGCAGTTTAGTTATTGGACAGGCGGCTTTCTTT	CASSLVIGQAAFF
-	TRBV19	-	TRBJ1-1	TGTGCCAGTATGGAGGGGCCTCGGGGAGGCTCTTGGACTGAAGCTTTCTTT	CASMEGPRGGSWTEAFF
-	TRBV6-5	-	TRBJ1-1	TGTGCCAGCAGACCAACAGGGAGGAACACTGAAGCTTTCTTT	CASRPTGRNTEAFF
-	TRBV7-3	TRBD2	TRBJ2-2	TGTGCCAGCAGCTTATTCGGGACTAGCTTGTCCGGGGAGCTGTTTTTT	CASSLFGTSLSGELFF
-	TRBV27	-	TRBJ1-2	TGTGCCAGCAGTCCCGGGGCAGGGGATGGCTACACCTTC	CASSPGAGDGYTF